These 12 T cell receptor beta chains originate from one sample sequenced in a study of identical twins' blood T cells. TCRdb reanalysed the 5' RACE reads using MiXCR and keeps one entry per CDR3 protein. The sample consists of a few hundred thousand distinct CDR3 sequences, under 30% of them appearing once. Sample: PBMCs. These receptors all stem from a woman aged 18 to 55 in good health.

This clonotype was seen many times. CDR3 loop: CASSFTGELFF. CDR3 in DNA: TGTGCCAGCAGCTTCACCGGGGAGCTGTTTTTT. The chain combines TRBV7-9 with TRBJ2-2, with D unclear. The CDR3 extends over 11 amino acids. CDR1 is SEHNR and CDR2 is FQNEAQ in the germline V gene (reference sequence). Trimming left V 3 bases short and J 4 bases short, with 0 bases between.

The chain has TRBV6-5 and TRBJ2-1; 7 nucleotides match TRBD1. With V trimmed by 6 bases and J by 5 bases, 10 bases remained unmatched. CDR3 length: 15 amino acids. Germline lookup yields CDR1 MNHEY and CDR2 SVGAGI. CDR3 amino acids: CASRNRDRNNNEQFF. DNA of the CDR3: TGTGCCAGCAGGAACCGGGACAGAAACAACAATGAGCAGTTCTTC.

This clonotype was counted many times. The chain joins TRBV20-1 to TRBJ1-2, with D perhaps TRBD1 (5 bases). Germline lookup yields CDR1 DFQATT and CDR2 SNEGSKA (reference sequence). CDR3 length: 13 residues. V was trimmed by 4 bases and J by 8 bases, leaving 17 bases between them. The CDR3: CSATRRGAEGYTF. The CDR3 DNA reads TGCAGTGCTACCCGGCGAGGGGCCGAGGGCTACACCTTC.

This chain joins TRBV12-3 or TRBV12-4 and TRBJ2-1; D might be TRBD1 (5 bases). Trimming took off 7 bases at V and 7 bases at J, with 17 bases between the two ends. The CDR3 totals 14 residues. CDR3 amino acids: CASNSGWAGNEQFF. The DNA of the CDR3 is TGTGCCAGCAATTCAGGGTGGGCCGGAAATGAGCAGTTCTTC.

This clonotype showed up just a few times. The genes are TRBV20-1 and TRBJ2-7, with TRBD1 identical over 9 bases. The germline gives CDR1 DFQATT, CDR2 SNEGSKA (reference sequence). V lost 5 bases, J lost 5 bases, and 10 bases stayed unmatched. The CDR3 contains 14 residues. The CDR3 sequence: CSARDRDLSHEQYF. CDR3 nucleotides: TGCAGTGCTCGGGACAGGGACTTATCCCACGAGCAGTACTTC.

The sample holds a few counts of this clonotype. The chain carries TRBV5-1 and TRBJ2-3; D is possibly TRBD2 (6 bases). The germline V gene encodes CDR1 SGHRS and CDR2 YFSETQ. Trimming took 0 bases from V and 4 from J, leaving 9 bases between them. This CDR3 contains 14 residues. This chain's CDR3 is CASSLGRAADTQYF. In nucleotides, the CDR3 is TGCGCCAGCAGCTTGGGGAGGGCTGCAGATACGCAGTATTTT. Looking up the rest from reference TRBV5-1 and TRBJ2-3 gives the full variable domain: KAGVTQTPRYLIKTRGQQVTLSCSPISGHRSVSWYQQTPGQGLQFLFEYFSETQRNKGNFPGRFSGRQFSNSRSEMNVSTLELGDSALYLCASSLGRAADTQYFGPGTRLTVL.

Ten or more counts support this clonotype. The V call is TRBV20-1, the J call TRBJ2-3; 7 bases are a match to TRBD1. V shed 3 bases, J shed 2 bases, and the junction held 8 bases outside the gene matches. This CDR3 is built from 15 residues. Germline V gives CDR1 DFQATT, CDR2 SNEGSKA (reference sequence). CDR3 nucleotides: TGCAGTGCTAGGCAGGGGGATCGCGACACAGATACGCAGTATTTT. Amino acids: CSARQGDRDTDTQYF.

This chain uses TRBV5-1 with TRBJ1-3; D call uncertain. With 0 bases removed from V and 4 bases from J, the gap between germline ends came to 11 bases. The CDR3 is 15 amino acids. Germline V gene sequence: CDR1 SGHRS, CDR2 YFSETQ. This CDR3 reads CASSLGDSGGNTIYF. The CDR3 region has the DNA TGCGCCAGCAGCTTGGGGGATTCGGGAGGAAACACCATATATTTT. The full variable domain, completed using reference TRBV5-1 and TRBJ1-3, is KAGVTQTPRYLIKTRGQQVTLSCSPISGHRSVSWYQQTPGQGLQFLFEYFSETQRNKGNFPGRFSGRQFSNSRSEMNVSTLELGDSALYLCASSLGDSGGNTIYFGEGSWLTVV.

This clonotype was seen at least ten times. The rearrangement joins TRBV5-1 to TRBJ1-5; TRBD1 might be the D (5 bases). The germline V gene encodes CDR1 SGHRS and CDR2 YFSETQ. V gave up 0 bases and J gave up 5 bases, with 6 bases separating them. This CDR3 has 13 residues. The CDR3, as DNA: TGCGCCAGCAGCTTGGTAGGGGATCAGCCCCAGCATTTT. Amino acids: CASSLVGDQPQHF.

V usage is TRBV6-5 and J usage is TRBJ1-1; TRBD1 matches 7 bases. Germline V gene lookup returns CDR1 MNHEY and CDR2 SVGAGI. The J segment lost 1 base and the V segment lost 0 bases, leaving 2 bases of the junction unmatched. The CDR3 covers 15 residues. This CDR3 reads CASSYSRQGNTEAFF. The CDR3 DNA reads TGTGCCAGCAGTTACTCGAGACAGGGGAACACTGAAGCTTTCTTT.

A few counts support this clonotype. This chain joins TRBV6-4 and TRBJ2-6, with D unclear. CDR1 and CDR2 from the germline V gene are MRHNA and SNTAGT. The CDR3 is 13 amino acids. Trimming stripped 0 bases from V and 9 bases from J, with 6 bases between. This chain's CDR3 is CASSDSAGNVLTF. The CDR3 DNA reads TGTGCCAGCAGTGACTCGGCAGGCAACGTCCTGACTTTC.

The chain uses TRBV20-1 and TRBJ1-2; 7 bases map to TRBD1. V trimming: 6 bases; J trimming: 4 bases; junction bases outside the gene matches: 8. This CDR3 has 13 residues. Germline CDR1 DFQATT, CDR2 SNEGSKA (reference sequence). CDR3 region: CSAALGTAYGYTF. The CDR3 nucleotides read TGCAGTGCCGCCCTCGGGACAGCCTATGGCTACACCTTC.